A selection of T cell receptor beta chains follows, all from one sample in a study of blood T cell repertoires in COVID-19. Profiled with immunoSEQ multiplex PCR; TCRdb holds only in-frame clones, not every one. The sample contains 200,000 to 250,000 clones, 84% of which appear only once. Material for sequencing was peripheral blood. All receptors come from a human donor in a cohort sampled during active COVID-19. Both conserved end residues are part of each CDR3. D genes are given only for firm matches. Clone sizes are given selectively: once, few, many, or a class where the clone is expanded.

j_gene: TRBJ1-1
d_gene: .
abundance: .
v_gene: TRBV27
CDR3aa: CASRTGLAEAFF
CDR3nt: TGTGCCAGCAGAACAGGGCTCGCTGAAGCTTTCTTT

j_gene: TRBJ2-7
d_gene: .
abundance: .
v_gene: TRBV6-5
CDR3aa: CASSYSRLPWEQQYF
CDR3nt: TGTGCCAGCAGTTACTCAAGGCTACCCTGGGAGCAGCAGTACTTC

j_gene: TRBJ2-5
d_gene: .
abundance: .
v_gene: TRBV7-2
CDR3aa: CASSTRVRQETQYF
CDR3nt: TGTGCCAGCAGCACGAGGGTCAGGCAAGAGACCCAGTACTTC

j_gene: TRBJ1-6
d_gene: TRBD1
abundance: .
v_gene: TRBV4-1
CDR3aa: CASSQGSGQVGDVSPLHF
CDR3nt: TGCGCCAGCAGCCAAGGGTCCGGACAGGTCGGGGATGTTTCACCCCTCCACTTT

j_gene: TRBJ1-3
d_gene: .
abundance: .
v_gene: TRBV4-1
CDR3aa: CASSQRTQVAGNTIYF
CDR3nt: TGCGCCAGCAGCCAGCGAACGCAAGTGGCTGGAAACACCATATATTTT

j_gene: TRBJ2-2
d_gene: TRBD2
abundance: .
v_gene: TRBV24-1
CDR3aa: CATSIAGANTGELFF
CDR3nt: TGTGCCACCAGTATAGCGGGAGCGAACACCGGGGAGCTGTTTTTT

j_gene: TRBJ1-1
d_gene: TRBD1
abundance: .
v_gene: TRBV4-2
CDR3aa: CASSQATGGTEAFF
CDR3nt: TGTGCCAGCAGCCAAGCCACAGGGGGCACTGAAGCTTTCTTT

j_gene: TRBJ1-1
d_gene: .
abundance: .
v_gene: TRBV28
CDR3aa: CASSLTEGEAFF
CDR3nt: TGTGCCAGCAGTTTAACGGAGGGCGAAGCTTTCTTT

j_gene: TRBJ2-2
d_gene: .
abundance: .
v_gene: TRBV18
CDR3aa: CASSPIGGGELFF
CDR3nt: TGTGCCAGCTCACCAATCGGGGGCGGGGAGCTGTTTTTT

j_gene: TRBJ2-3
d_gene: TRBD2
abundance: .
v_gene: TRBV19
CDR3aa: CASSTHQAGDQDTQYF
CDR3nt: TGTGCCAGTAGTACTCACCAGGCGGGAGATCAAGATACGCAGTATTTT

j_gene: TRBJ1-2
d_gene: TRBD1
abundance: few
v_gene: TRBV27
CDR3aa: CASSSLTGGIHYTF
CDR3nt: TGTGCCAGCAGTTCCTTGACAGGGGGCATACACTACACCTTC

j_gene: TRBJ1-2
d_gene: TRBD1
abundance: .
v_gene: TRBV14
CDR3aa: CASSRGQVYGYTF
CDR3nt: TGTGCCAGCAGCCGTGGACAGGTTTATGGCTACACCTTC

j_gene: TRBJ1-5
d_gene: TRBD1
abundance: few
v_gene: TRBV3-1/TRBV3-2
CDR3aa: CASSQAGTGSNRPQHF
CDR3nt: TGTGCCAGCAGCCAAGCCGGGACAGGGAGTAATCGGCCCCAGCATTTT

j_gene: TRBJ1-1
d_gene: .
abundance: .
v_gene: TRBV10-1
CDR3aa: CASSGTLNTEAFF
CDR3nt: TGCGCCAGCAGTGGGACACTGAACACTGAAGCTTTCTTT

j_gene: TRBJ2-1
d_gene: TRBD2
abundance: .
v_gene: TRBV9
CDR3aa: CASSPGWREGSYNEQFF
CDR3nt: TGTGCCAGCAGCCCCGGTTGGCGGGAGGGTTCCTACAATGAGCAGTTCTTC

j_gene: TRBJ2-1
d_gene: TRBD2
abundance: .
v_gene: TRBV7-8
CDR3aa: CASSLRLAGGPVLEQFF
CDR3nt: TGTGCCAGCAGCTTACGGCTCGCGGGAGGGCCGGTACTGGAGCAGTTCTTC

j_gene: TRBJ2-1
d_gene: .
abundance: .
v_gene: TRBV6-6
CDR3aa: CASSLVRTRSSYNEQFF
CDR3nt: TGTGCCAGCAGTCTAGTTCGAACTAGGAGCTCCTACAATGAGCAGTTCTTC

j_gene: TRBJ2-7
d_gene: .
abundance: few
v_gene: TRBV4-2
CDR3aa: CASSQDFLRDNSYEQYF
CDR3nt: TGTGCCAGCAGCCAAGATTTTCTCCGGGACAACTCCTACGAGCAGTACTTC

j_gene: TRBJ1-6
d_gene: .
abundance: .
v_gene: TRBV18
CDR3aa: CASSREDSDFNSPLHF
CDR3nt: TGTGCCAGCTCCCGCGAGGACAGCGACTTTAATTCACCCCTCCACTTT

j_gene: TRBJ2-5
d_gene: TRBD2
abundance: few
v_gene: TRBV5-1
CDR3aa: CASSFERGEETQYF
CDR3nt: TGCGCCAGCAGCTTTGAGCGGGGGGAGGAGACCCAGTACTTC

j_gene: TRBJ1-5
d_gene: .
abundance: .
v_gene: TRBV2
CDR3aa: CASSGGGGLNQPQHF
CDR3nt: TGTGCCAGCAGTGGCGGGGGGGGCCTCAATCAGCCCCAGCATTTT

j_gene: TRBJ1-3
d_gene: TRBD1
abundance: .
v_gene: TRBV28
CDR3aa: CASSSPRGASGNTIYF
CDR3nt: TGTGCCAGCAGTTCGCCCAGGGGGGCATCTGGAAACACCATATATTTT

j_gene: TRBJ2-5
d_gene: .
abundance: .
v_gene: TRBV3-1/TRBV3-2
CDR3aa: CASSPSGGLETQYF
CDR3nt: TGTGCCAGCAGCCCCTCTGGGGGCCTGGAGACCCAGTACTTC

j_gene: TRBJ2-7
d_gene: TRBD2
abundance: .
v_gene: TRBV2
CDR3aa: CASSHAGLGIYEQYF
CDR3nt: TGTGCCAGCAGTCACGCGGGACTAGGTATTTACGAGCAGTACTTC

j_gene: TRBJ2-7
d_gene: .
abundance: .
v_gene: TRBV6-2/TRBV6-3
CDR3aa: CASSYSGADEQYF
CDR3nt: TGTGCCAGCAGTTACTCGGGGGCCGACGAGCAGTACTTC

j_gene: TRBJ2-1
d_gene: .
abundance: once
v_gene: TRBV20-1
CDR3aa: CSASPAGLYNEQFF
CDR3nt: TGCAGTGCTAGTCCAGCGGGCCTCTACAATGAGCAGTTCTTC

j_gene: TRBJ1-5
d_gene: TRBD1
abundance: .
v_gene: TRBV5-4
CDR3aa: CASSSDRGNQPQHF
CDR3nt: TGTGCCAGCAGCTCCGACAGGGGGAATCAGCCCCAGCATTTT

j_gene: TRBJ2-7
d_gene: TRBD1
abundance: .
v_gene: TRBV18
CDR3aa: CASSLSDRGGDEQYF
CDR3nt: TGTGCCAGCTCACTATCGGACAGGGGAGGCGACGAGCAGTACTTC

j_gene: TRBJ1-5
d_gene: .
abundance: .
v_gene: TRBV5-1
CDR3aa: CASSPGTPYSNQPQHF
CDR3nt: TGCGCCAGCAGTCCCGGGACACCATATAGCAATCAGCCCCAGCATTTT

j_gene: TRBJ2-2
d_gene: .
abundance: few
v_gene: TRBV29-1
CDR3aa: CSVGRGGVGGELFF
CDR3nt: TGCAGCGTTGGCCGCGGGGGCGTGGGCGGGGAGCTGTTTTTT

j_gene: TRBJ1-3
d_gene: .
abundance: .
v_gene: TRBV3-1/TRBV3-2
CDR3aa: CASSQVWGGGNTIYF
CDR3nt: TGTGCCAGCAGCCAAGTATGGGGGGGTGGAAACACCATATATTTT

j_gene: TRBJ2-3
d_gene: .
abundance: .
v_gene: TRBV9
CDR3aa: CASSVDQGIDTQYF
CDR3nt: TGTGCCAGCAGCGTAGATCAGGGCATAGATACGCAGTATTTT

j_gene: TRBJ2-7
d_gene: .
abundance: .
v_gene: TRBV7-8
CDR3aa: CASSLGTAYEQYF
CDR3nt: TGTGCCAGCAGCTTAGGGACAGCCTACGAGCAGTACTTC

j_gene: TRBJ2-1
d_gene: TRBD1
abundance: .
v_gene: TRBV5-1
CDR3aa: CASSFEGQGNNEQFF
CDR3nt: TGCGCCAGCAGCTTCGAAGGACAGGGCAACAATGAGCAGTTCTTC

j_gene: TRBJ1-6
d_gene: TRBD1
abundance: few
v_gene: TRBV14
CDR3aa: CASSHGQGVYSPLHF
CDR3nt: TGTGCCAGCAGCCACGGACAGGGGGTTTATTCACCCCTCCACTTT

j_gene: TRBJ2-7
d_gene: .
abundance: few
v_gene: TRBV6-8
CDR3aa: CASRRRTTTYEQYF
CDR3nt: TGTGCCAGCAGACGACGGACTACTACCTACGAGCAGTACTTC

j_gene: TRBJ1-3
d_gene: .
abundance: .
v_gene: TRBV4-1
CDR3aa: CASSQRLQGVGLGNTIYF
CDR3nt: TGCGCCAGCAGCCAGCGGCTGCAGGGTGTAGGCTTGGGAAACACCATATATTTT

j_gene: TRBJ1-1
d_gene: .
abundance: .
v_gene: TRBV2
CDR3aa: CARRGPGNTEAFF
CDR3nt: TGTGCCAGACGGGGTCCTGGGAACACTGAAGCTTTCTTT

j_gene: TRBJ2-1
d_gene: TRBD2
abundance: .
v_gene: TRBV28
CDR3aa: CASRITSASYNEQFF
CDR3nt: TGTGCCAGCAGGATAACTAGCGCCTCCTACAATGAGCAGTTCTTC

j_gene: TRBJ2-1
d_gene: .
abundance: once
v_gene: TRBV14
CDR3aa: CASSQGTGGAQFF
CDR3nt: TGTGCCAGCAGCCAAGGTACGGGGGGCGCCCAGTTCTTC

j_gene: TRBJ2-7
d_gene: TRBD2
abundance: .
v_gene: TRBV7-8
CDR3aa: CASSPRTSGTKAYEQYF
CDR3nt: TGTGCCAGCAGCCCCCGGACTAGCGGGACTAAAGCCTACGAGCAGTACTTC

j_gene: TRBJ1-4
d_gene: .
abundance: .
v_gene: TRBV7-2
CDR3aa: CASSLVGGFYEKLFF
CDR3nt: TGTGCCAGCAGCTTAGTGGGCGGGTTCTATGAAAAACTGTTTTTT

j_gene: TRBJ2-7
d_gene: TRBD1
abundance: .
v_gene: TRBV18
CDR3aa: CASSFQRPGQGREQYF
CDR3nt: TGTGCCAGCTCATTCCAAAGGCCGGGACAGGGCCGCGAGCAGTACTTC

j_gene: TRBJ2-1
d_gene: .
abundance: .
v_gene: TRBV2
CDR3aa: CASSQGFGEQFF
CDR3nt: TGTGCCAGCAGTCAGGGATTTGGGGAGCAGTTCTTC

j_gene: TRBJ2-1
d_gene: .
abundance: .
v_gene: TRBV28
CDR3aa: CASSRRAYRGVYNEQFF
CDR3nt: TGTGCCAGCAGCCGGAGGGCCTACCGAGGGGTTTACAATGAGCAGTTCTTC

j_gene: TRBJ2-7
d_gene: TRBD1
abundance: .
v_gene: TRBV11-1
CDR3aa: CASSLLGQGYGEQYF
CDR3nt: TGTGCCAGCAGCTTATTAGGACAGGGCTATGGCGAGCAGTACTTC

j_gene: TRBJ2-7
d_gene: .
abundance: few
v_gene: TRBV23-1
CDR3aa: CASSRCRSFYEQYF
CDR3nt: TGCGCCAGCAGTCGGTGCAGGTCGTTTTACGAGCAGTACTTC

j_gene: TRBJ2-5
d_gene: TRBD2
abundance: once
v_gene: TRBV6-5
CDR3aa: CASSLQAGYQETQYF
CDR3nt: TGTGCCAGCAGTTTACAAGCGGGGTACCAAGAGACCCAGTACTTC

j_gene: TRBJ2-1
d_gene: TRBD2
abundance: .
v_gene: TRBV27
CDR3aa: CASSSPLGLAGTNEQFF
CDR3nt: TGTGCCAGCAGTTCCCCCCTAGGACTAGCGGGAACCAATGAGCAGTTCTTC

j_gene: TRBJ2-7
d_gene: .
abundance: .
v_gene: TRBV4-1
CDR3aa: CASSQAQGSLGEQYF
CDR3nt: TGCGCCAGCAGCCAAGCTCAGGGGAGCTTGGGGGAGCAGTACTTC

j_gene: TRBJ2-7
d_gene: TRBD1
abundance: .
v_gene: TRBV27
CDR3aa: CASSTGDITYEQYF
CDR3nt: TGTGCCAGCAGTACAGGGGACATAACCTACGAGCAGTACTTC

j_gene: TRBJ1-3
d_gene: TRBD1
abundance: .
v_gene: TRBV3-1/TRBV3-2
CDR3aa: CASSQGQGKAGNTIYF
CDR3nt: TGTGCCAGCAGCCAAGGACAGGGAAAGGCTGGAAACACCATATATTTT

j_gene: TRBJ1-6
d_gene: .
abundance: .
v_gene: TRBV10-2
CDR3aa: CASSVGGEGVSPLHF
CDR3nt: TGCGCCAGCAGCGTCGGAGGGGAGGGGGTTTCACCCCTCCACTTT

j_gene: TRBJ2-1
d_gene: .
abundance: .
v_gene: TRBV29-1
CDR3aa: CSGGQGVSSYNEQFF
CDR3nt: TGCAGCGGGGGACAAGGGGTAAGCTCCTACAATGAGCAGTTCTTC

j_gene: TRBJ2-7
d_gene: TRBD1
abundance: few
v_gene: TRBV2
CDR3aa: CASSDRTGAHEQYF
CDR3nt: TGTGCCAGCAGTGACAGGACAGGGGCCCACGAGCAGTACTTC

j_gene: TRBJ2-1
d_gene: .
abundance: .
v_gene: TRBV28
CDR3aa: CASRGGQRTYNEQFF
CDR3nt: TGTGCCAGCAGGGGGGGACAGAGAACCTACAATGAGCAGTTCTTC

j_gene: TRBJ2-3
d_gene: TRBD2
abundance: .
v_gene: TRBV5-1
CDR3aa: CASSRTSGRGTDTQYF
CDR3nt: TGCGCCAGCAGCCGTACTAGCGGGAGGGGGACAGATACGCAGTATTTT